This T cell receptor (beta chain) was recorded in a study of cytomegalovirus exposure and HLA in healthy donors. Comment on this clone: Mismatch with germline at one junction end may stem from a read error.

This CDR3 has 18 residues. The germline V gene encodes CDR1 LNHDA and CDR2 SQIVND (reference sequence). PCR primers comprised 60 Vbeta and 13 Jbeta primers. Generated by immunoSEQ multiplex PCR, the TCRdb table keeps only in-frame clones and is missing some. The sample carries 150,000 or so clones, 77% recorded once. The sequence was collected from a male donor in good health and CMV-seropositive. This chain connects TRBV19 to TRBJ2-6; D is possibly TRBD1 (5 bases). Specimen: PBMCs. The CDR3 DNA is TGTGCCAGTACCCCCCAATTAGGGAAAATCTCTGGGGCCAACGGCCTGACTTTC. Its translation is CASTPQLGKISGANGLTF.